A single sample is the source of the 9 T cell receptor beta chains below, sequenced in a study of T cells in tuberculosis. Generated by immunoSEQ multiplex PCR, the TCRdb table keeps only in-frame clones and is missing some. The sample shows around 38,000 clones, 95% of them seen only once. Material for sequencing was PBMCs. The receptors shown here come from a donor aged 10-29 years with latent tuberculosis or without tuberculosis infection.

The chain employs TRBV27 and TRBJ1-2, with D possibly being TRBD1 (6 bases). V lost 4 bases and J 2 bases, leaving 17 bases between the germline ends. CDR3 length: 16 residues. Per the germline V gene, CDR1 is MNHEY and CDR2 is SMNVEV (reference sequence). CDR3 loop: CASSSTAATGNYGYTF. The CDR3 DNA follows: TGTGCCAGCAGTTCCACAGCTGCGACAGGCAACTATGGCTACACCTTC.

The rearrangement uses TRBV30 and TRBJ1-4, with 8 bases lining up with TRBD1. Germline V CDR1 and CDR2: GTSNPN, SVGIG (reference sequence). J gave up 8 bases and V 7 bases, and 9 bases lay outside the gene matches. The CDR3 is 13 residues long. CDR3 protein: CAYMTGDLEKLFF. The CDR3 bases are TGTGCCTACATGACAGGGGATCTCGAAAAACTGTTTTTT.

The rearrangement links TRBV5-1 to TRBJ1-2; 8 bases align to TRBD1. The V gene's germline CDR1 is SGHRS and CDR2 YFSETQ. The CDR3 consists of 16 residues. Trimming at V came to 4 bases and at J to 4 bases, leaving 12 bases not matched to a gene. The CDR3 DNA reads as TGCGCCAGCAGCACCGGACCGACAGGGGTCAGCTATGGCTACACCTTC. The encoded protein is CASSTGPTGVSYGYTF.

V and J are TRBV9 and TRBJ1-6; D is undetermined. Trimming left V 4 bases short and J 9 bases short, with 20 bases between. This CDR3 has 16 residues. Per the germline V gene, CDR1 is SGDLS and CDR2 is YYNGEE. The CDR3 nucleotides read TGTGCCAGCAGCCGTAGCGGTCAGCCCGGCGCTTCACCCCTCCACTTT. This gives the protein CASSRSGQPGASPLHF.

The chain carries TRBV7-3 and TRBJ2-1; 10 positions agree with TRBD2. Germline CDR1 is SGHTA and CDR2 is FQGTGA. The junction had 10 bases not matched to a gene; V was cut back by 5 bases and J by 0 bases. This CDR3 is 18 amino acids long. The CDR3 here is CASSPSSGGWSSYNEQFF. CDR3 coding DNA: TGTGCCAGCAGCCCCTCTAGCGGGGGCTGGAGCTCCTACAATGAGCAGTTCTTC.

The rearrangement links TRBV28 to TRBJ1-6; D is perhaps TRBD1 (5 bases). The V end lost 6 bases, the J end lost 7 bases, and 13 bases lay between the germline ends. Germline CDR1 reads MDHEN; CDR2 reads SYDVKM. This CDR3 region has 14 residues. CDR3: CASSVQVSNSPLHF. In DNA, the CDR3 is TGTGCCAGCAGCGTACAGGTTTCCAATTCACCCCTCCACTTT.

V gene TRBV25-1 combines with J gene TRBJ2-5; TRBD1 matches 8 bases. The DNA end lines up better with TRBJ2-7; the J call may be wrong. This CDR3 has 15 amino acids. The V gene's germline CDR1 is MGHDK and CDR2 SYGVNS. CDR3 loop: CASSEEDRVDSEQYF. In DNA form, the CDR3 reads TGTGCCAGCAGTGAAGAGGACAGGGTCGATTCCGAGCAGTACTTC.

The V and J genes are TRBV30 and TRBJ2-2; a possible D gene is TRBD2 (5 bases). Germline values: CDR1 GTSNPN, CDR2 SVGIG (reference sequence). The V gene lost 6 bases and the J gene lost 1 base, with 12 bases spanning the gap. The CDR3 totals 14 residues. The DNA of the CDR3 is TGTGCCTGCCGGCGGACTGGGAACACCGGGGAGCTGTTTTTT. This encodes CACRRTGNTGELFF.

The chain couples TRBV4-1 to TRBJ1-5; the D gene is possibly TRBD1 (5 bases). Deletions cut 2 bases from V and 7 bases from J, with 21 bases between. The CDR3 has 17 amino acids. Germline V gives CDR1 MGHRA, CDR2 YSYEKL. This CDR3 is CASSQFWRQGGGQPQHF. The CDR3 DNA is TGCGCCAGCAGCCAATTTTGGAGGCAGGGCGGGGGGCAGCCCCAGCATTTT.